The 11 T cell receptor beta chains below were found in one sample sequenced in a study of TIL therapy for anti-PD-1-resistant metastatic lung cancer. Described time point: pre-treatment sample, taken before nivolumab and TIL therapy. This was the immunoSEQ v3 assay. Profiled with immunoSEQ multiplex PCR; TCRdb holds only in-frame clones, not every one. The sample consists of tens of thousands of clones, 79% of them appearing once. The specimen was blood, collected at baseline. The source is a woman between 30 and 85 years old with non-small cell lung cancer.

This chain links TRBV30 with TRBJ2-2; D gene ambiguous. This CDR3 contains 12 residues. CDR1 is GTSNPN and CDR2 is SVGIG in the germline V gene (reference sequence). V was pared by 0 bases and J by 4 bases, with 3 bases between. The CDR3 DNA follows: TGTGCCTGGAGTGTACTCACCGGGGAGCTGTTTTTT. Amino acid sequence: CAWSVLTGELFF.

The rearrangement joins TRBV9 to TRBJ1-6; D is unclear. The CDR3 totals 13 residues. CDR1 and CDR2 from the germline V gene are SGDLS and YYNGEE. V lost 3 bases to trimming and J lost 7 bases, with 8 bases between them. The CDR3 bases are TGTGCCAGCAGCGAAGGAGGGAATTCACCCCTCCACTTT. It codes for CASSEGGNSPLHF.

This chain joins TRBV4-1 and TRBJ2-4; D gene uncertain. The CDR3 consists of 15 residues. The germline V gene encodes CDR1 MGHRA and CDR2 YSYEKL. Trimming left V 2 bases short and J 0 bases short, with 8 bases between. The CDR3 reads CASSQWVLAKNIQYF. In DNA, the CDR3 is TGCGCCAGCAGCCAATGGGTGTTAGCCAAAAACATTCAGTACTTC.

CDR3 in DNA: TGTGCCAGCAGTTACCGGACTGGCGCAACGTACAATGAGCAGTTCTTC. It specifies CASSYRTGATYNEQFF. This chain joins TRBV6-5 and TRBJ2-1, with D possibly being TRBD2 (5 bases). Trimming removed 2 bases from V and 4 bases from J, with 15 bases in between. The CDR3 runs to 16 residues. Germline loops: CDR1 MNHEY, CDR2 SVGAGI.

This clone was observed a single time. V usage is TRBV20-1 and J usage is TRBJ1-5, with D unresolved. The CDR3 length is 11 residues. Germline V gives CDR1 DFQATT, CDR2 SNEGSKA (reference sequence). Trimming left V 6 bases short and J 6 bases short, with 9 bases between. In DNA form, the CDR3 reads TGCAGTGCCGAATCGGGTCAGCCCCAGCATTTT. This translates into CSAESGQPQHF.

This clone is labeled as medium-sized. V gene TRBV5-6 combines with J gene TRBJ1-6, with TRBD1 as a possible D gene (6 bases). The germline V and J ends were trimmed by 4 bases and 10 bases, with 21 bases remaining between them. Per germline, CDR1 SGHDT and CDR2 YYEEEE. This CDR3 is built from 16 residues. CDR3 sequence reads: CASSLRGAGVRSPLHF. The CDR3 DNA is TGTGCCAGCAGCCTCCGAGGCGCAGGGGTGAGATCACCCCTCCACTTT.

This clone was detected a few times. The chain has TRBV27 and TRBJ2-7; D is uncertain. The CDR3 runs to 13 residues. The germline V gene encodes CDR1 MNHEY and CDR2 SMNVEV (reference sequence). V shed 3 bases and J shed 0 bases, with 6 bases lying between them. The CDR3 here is CASSFGPSYEQYF. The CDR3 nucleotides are TGTGCCAGCAGTTTTGGCCCCTCCTACGAGCAGTACTTC.

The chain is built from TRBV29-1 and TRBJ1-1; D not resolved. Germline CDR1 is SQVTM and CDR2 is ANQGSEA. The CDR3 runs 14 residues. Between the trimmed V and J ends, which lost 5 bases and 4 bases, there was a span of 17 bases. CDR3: CSVRQEVVGTEAFF. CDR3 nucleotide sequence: TGCAGCGTTCGTCAAGAGGTGGTTGGCACTGAAGCTTTCTTT.

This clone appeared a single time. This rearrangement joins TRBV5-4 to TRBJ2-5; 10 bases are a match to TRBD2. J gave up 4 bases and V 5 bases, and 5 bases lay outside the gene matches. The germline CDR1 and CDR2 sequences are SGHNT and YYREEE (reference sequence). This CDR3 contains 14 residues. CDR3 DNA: TGTGCCAGCAGTCTAGCGGGAGATCGAGAGACCCAGTACTTC. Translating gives CASSLAGDRETQYF.

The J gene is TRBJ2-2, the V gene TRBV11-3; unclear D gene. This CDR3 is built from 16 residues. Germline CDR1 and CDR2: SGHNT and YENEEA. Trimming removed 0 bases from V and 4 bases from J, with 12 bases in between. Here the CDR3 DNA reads TGTGCCAGCAGCTTAGATGGGTTACGAAGCACCGGGGAGCTGTTTTTT. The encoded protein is CASSLDGLRSTGELFF.

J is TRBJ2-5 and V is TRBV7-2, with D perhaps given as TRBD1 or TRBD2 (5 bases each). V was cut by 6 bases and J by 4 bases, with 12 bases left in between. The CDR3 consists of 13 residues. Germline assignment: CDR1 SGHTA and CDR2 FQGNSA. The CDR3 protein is CASSSERGETQYF. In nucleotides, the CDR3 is TGTGCCAGCAGTTCGGAGAGGGGAGAGACCCAGTACTTC.